The clone carrying this TCR beta chain was seen a handful of times. Per germline, CDR1 DFQATT and CDR2 SNEGSKA (reference sequence). V was trimmed by 0 bases and J by 5 bases, leaving 7 bases between them. CDR3 size: 12 residues. TCRdb reprocessed the RT-PCR reads via MiXCR and lists one record per CDR3 protein. The repertoire consists of approximately 500,000 distinct CDR3 sequences, with less than 25% occurring once and the leading ten covering 2.8%. This sample stems from a study of response to subunit inactivated influenza vaccine. These same data were also listed under a study on T cells expressing NK-cell markers. As that report states: The authors made TCR beta cDNA libraries by 5'RACE template switching. This switching added a universal primer site and UMIs. An anti-gamma-delta TCR antibody was added in several experiments. It restricted sorting to alpha-beta TCR-expressing T cells. Roughly 6 of the donors carried dominant NKG2C+ clonotypes that took up roughly 1.0-8% of their CD8+ T cells. Similarly, these clonotypes led the CD3+CD56-NKG2C+ fraction as well in several donors.

This receptor was obtained from a man aged 50-60 years who received an inactivated influenza vaccine. The chain uses TRBV20-1 and TRBJ1-1; no clear D. Sequences were derived from CD4+ T cells sorted from PBMCs, sampled roughly 12 days after vaccination. In DNA, the CDR3 is TGCAGTGCTAGAGATGCGGCGACTGAAGCTTTCTTT. This translates into CSARDAATEAFF.